This T cell receptor (beta chain) was identified during a study of blood T cell repertoires in COVID-19. Study in general: Samples representing acute and convalescent COVID-19 were sourced from the United States, Italy and Spain. The analysed material was cDNA or gDNA that came from T cells, B-cell-depleted T cells, or PBMCs.

Trimming took off 1 base at V and 12 bases at J, with 16 bases between the two ends. The CDR3 has 13 residues. Germline V gene data show CDR1 as MGHRA and CDR2 as YSYEKL. Per the original methods: Counts of nucleated cells, estimated from reference gene primer amplification, were obtained. TCRdb's table, derived via immunoSEQ multiplex PCR, lists solely in-frame clones and lacks some. V and J calls and clone size are given by that table; D and trimming were obtained from the DNA. This table holds over 25,000 clones, about 91% found once. The V call is TRBV4-1, the J call TRBJ2-7; the D gene is possibly TRBD2 (6 bases). Material: peripheral blood. The source is a human donor with active COVID-19. The donor label of this sample is uncertain. The CDR3: CASSQGGVGAPYF. The CDR3 nucleotides read TGCGCCAGCAGCCAAGGGGGGGTTGGGGCGCCGTACTTC.